This T cell receptor beta chain originates from a study of regulatory T cells in long-lasting Graves disease. Study results and caveats: Persistent disease favored TRBV28, TRBJ1-2 and TRBJ2-5.

Investigators prepared the TCR beta libraries by applying iRepertoire HTBI primers and Arm-PCR of CDR3 regions. Authors' data handling: Samples jointly harbored about 63 TRBV and more than eleven TRBJ segments. TCRdb fed the multiplex PCR reads into MiXCR, producing one record per CDR3 protein. The V and J calls reflect TCRdb's pipeline rather than the authors' work. The data contain 600,000 to 850,000 distinct CDR3 sequences, around 30% of them singletons. This clonotype came up many times. What it binds is unknown. As for time point: persistent/refractory GD, antithyroid drugs over 5 years with positive TRAb. With RNA extracted from PBMCs as input, the TCR library was made. It was by American Thyroid Association guidelines that Graves' disease was diagnosed. The CDR3 extends over 15 amino acids. In germline, CDR1 is LGHDT, CDR2 YNNKEL (reference sequence). Trimming took 0 bases from V and 3 from J, leaving 11 bases between them.

This clonotype was obtained from a female donor with Graves disease. The material was peripheral blood mononuclear cells (PBMCs), obtained when the disease was refractory, from a patient treated with antithyroid drugs. This chain connects TRBV3-1 to TRBJ2-5; possibly TRBD1 or TRBD2 for D (5 bases each). This chain's CDR3 is CASSQDPRGEETQYF. The CDR3 DNA is TGTGCCAGCAGCCAAGATCCGAGAGGGGAAGAGACCCAGTACTTC.